This is a list of T cell receptor beta chains from one sample in a study of cytomegalovirus exposure and HLA in healthy donors. Some clones are missing from TCRdb's copy, which holds only in-frame ones; the method was immunoSEQ multiplex PCR. The table records more than 150,000 clones, around 80% of them present only once. Sequencing input: PBMCs. The receptors originated from a woman aged 45-65 years in good health and CMV-seropositive. Both conserved end residues are part of each CDR3. Each record gives: clone size, D gene, V gene, J gene, CDR3 protein, CDR3 DNA. A D gene is named only where the DNA matches it firmly. The size of a clone is reported for some rows only, either as once, few or many, or as a class for expanded clones.

clone size: NA; D gene: NA; V gene: TRBV10-3; J gene: TRBJ1-1; CDR3 protein: CAISEETMENTEAFF; CDR3 DNA: TGTGCCATCAGTGAGGAGACAATGGAGAACACTGAAGCTTTCTTT
clone size: NA; D gene: NA; V gene: TRBV2; J gene: TRBJ1-1; CDR3 protein: CASSQGGAEAFF; CDR3 DNA: TGTGCCAGCAGTCAGGGTGGGGCTGAAGCTTTCTTT
clone size: NA; D gene: NA; V gene: TRBV4-3; J gene: TRBJ1-4; CDR3 protein: CASSHNVATNEKLFF; CDR3 DNA: TGCGCCAGCAGCCACAACGTAGCAACTAATGAAAAACTGTTTTTT
clone size: NA; D gene: TRBD1; V gene: TRBV4-2; J gene: TRBJ1-3; CDR3 protein: CASSPRDRGSGNTIYF; CDR3 DNA: TGTGCCAGCAGCCCAAGGGACAGGGGCTCGGGAAACACCATATATTTT
clone size: NA; D gene: NA; V gene: TRBV10-3; J gene: TRBJ1-5; CDR3 protein: CAISDSYQPQHF; CDR3 DNA: TGTGCCATCAGTGATAGTTATCAGCCCCAGCATTTT
clone size: NA; D gene: NA; V gene: TRBV14; J gene: TRBJ2-3; CDR3 protein: CASSQGTYSTDTQYF; CDR3 DNA: TGTGCCAGCAGCCAAGGCACCTATAGCACAGATACGCAGTATTTT
clone size: NA; D gene: TRBD1; V gene: TRBV5-1; J gene: TRBJ1-4; CDR3 protein: CASSSPSGGTTNEKLFF; CDR3 DNA: TGCGCCAGCAGCTCCCCATCAGGGGGAACAACTAATGAAAAACTGTTTTTT
clone size: NA; D gene: TRBD2; V gene: TRBV7-2; J gene: TRBJ2-1; CDR3 protein: CASSLDWREENEQFF; CDR3 DNA: TGTGCCAGCAGCTTAGATTGGCGGGAGGAGAATGAGCAGTTCTTC
clone size: NA; D gene: TRBD1; V gene: TRBV5-4; J gene: TRBJ1-1; CDR3 protein: CASSLDRVGAFF; CDR3 DNA: TGTGCCAGCAGCTTAGACAGGGTGGGGGCTTTCTTT
clone size: NA; D gene: NA; V gene: TRBV5-8; J gene: TRBJ1-4; CDR3 protein: CASYYVREKLFF; CDR3 DNA: TGTGCCAGCTACTACGTGAGGGAAAAACTGTTTTTT
clone size: NA; D gene: NA; V gene: TRBV27; J gene: TRBJ2-2; CDR3 protein: CASSLTRGGTGELFF; CDR3 DNA: TGTGCCAGCAGTTTAACGAGGGGGGGTACCGGGGAGCTGTTTTTT
clone size: NA; D gene: TRBD1; V gene: TRBV6-6; J gene: TRBJ2-5; CDR3 protein: CASSSTGTGAQETQYF; CDR3 DNA: TGTGCCAGCAGTTCGACCGGGACAGGGGCACAAGAGACCCAGTACTTC
clone size: NA; D gene: NA; V gene: TRBV29-1; J gene: TRBJ1-2; CDR3 protein: CSVATRAGHGYTF; CDR3 DNA: TGCAGCGTTGCTACCAGGGCTGGGCATGGCTACACCTTC
clone size: NA; D gene: NA; V gene: TRBV7-2; J gene: TRBJ2-3; CDR3 protein: CATSRYSYSTDTQYF; CDR3 DNA: TGTGCCACGTCCCGGTACAGCTATAGCACAGATACGCAGTATTTT
clone size: NA; D gene: NA; V gene: TRBV2; J gene: TRBJ2-1; CDR3 protein: CASSSRGREGNEQFF; CDR3 DNA: TGTGCCAGCAGCAGCAGGGGTCGCGAAGGGAATGAGCAGTTCTTC
clone size: NA; D gene: TRBD1; V gene: TRBV18; J gene: TRBJ2-2; CDR3 protein: CASSPTQGAGELFF; CDR3 DNA: TGTGCCAGCTCACCAACACAGGGGGCCGGGGAGCTGTTTTTT
clone size: NA; D gene: TRBD1; V gene: TRBV5-1; J gene: TRBJ1-4; CDR3 protein: CASSLLAGTGGLNEKLFF; CDR3 DNA: TGCGCCAGCAGCTTGCTTGCCGGGACAGGGGGCCTTAATGAAAAACTGTTTTTT
clone size: NA; D gene: NA; V gene: TRBV14; J gene: TRBJ1-2; CDR3 protein: CASSQDTYYGYTF; CDR3 DNA: TGTGCCAGCAGCCAGGACACTTACTATGGCTACACCTTC
clone size: NA; D gene: NA; V gene: TRBV28; J gene: TRBJ1-5; CDR3 protein: CASSLVGPISNQPQHF; CDR3 DNA: TGTGCCAGCAGTTTAGTGGGGCCGATTAGCAATCAGCCCCAGCATTTT
clone size: NA; D gene: NA; V gene: TRBV6-1; J gene: TRBJ1-4; CDR3 protein: CASSAGRQSVTNEKLFF; CDR3 DNA: TGTGCCAGCAGTGCCGGGAGACAGTCAGTAACTAATGAAAAACTGTTTTTT
clone size: NA; D gene: TRBD2; V gene: TRBV5-1; J gene: TRBJ2-3; CDR3 protein: CASSLALPGGTSAHYTQYF; CDR3 DNA: TGCGCCAGCAGCTTGGCTCTCCCTGGGGGGACTAGCGCTCACTATACGCAGTATTTT
clone size: NA; D gene: TRBD1; V gene: TRBV7-9; J gene: TRBJ1-2; CDR3 protein: CSSSWDSGGRVYTF; CDR3 DNA: TGTTCCAGCAGCTGGGACTCAGGGGGACGGGTGTACACCTTC
clone size: NA; D gene: NA; V gene: TRBV29-1; J gene: TRBJ1-1; CDR3 protein: CSVKTGWDTEAFF; CDR3 DNA: TGCAGCGTTAAAACAGGGTGGGACACTGAAGCTTTCTTT
clone size: NA; D gene: TRBD2; V gene: TRBV19; J gene: TRBJ2-7; CDR3 protein: CASSIRLGTRFHEQYF; CDR3 DNA: TGTGCCAGTAGTATTCGTTTGGGGACTAGATTCCACGAGCAGTACTTC
clone size: NA; D gene: TRBD1; V gene: TRBV7-7; J gene: TRBJ2-3; CDR3 protein: CASSSLGQGTDTQYF; CDR3 DNA: TGTGCTAGCAGCTCTCTCGGACAGGGGACAGATACGCAGTATTTT
clone size: NA; D gene: TRBD1; V gene: TRBV5-1; J gene: TRBJ2-1; CDR3 protein: CASSLSRDSPVYEQFF; CDR3 DNA: TGCGCCAGCAGCTTGTCCCGGGACAGCCCGGTTTATGAGCAGTTCTTC
clone size: NA; D gene: TRBD1; V gene: TRBV5-1; J gene: TRBJ1-5; CDR3 protein: CASRRTGGNQPQHF; CDR3 DNA: TGCGCCAGCAGACGGACAGGGGGCAATCAGCCCCAGCATTTT
clone size: NA; D gene: NA; V gene: TRBV6-5; J gene: TRBJ1-5; CDR3 protein: CASSLDYSNQPQHF; CDR3 DNA: TGTGCCAGCAGCCTAGATTATAGCAATCAGCCCCAGCATTTT
clone size: NA; D gene: TRBD2; V gene: TRBV27; J gene: TRBJ2-2; CDR3 protein: CASSRRLAGGWELFF; CDR3 DNA: TGTGCCAGCAGTCGAAGACTAGCGGGGGGGTGGGAGCTGTTTTTT
clone size: NA; D gene: TRBD2; V gene: TRBV7-2; J gene: TRBJ2-7; CDR3 protein: CASSYGGLAVLSYEQYF; CDR3 DNA: TGTGCCAGCAGCTACGGGGGACTAGCGGTTCTCTCCTACGAGCAGTACTTC
clone size: NA; D gene: TRBD1; V gene: TRBV2; J gene: TRBJ2-7; CDR3 protein: CARGGQGSREQYF; CDR3 DNA: TGTGCCAGGGGGGGACAGGGGAGTCGGGAGCAGTACTTC
clone size: once; D gene: NA; V gene: TRBV7-2; J gene: TRBJ2-7; CDR3 protein: CASSLGQAQSSYEQYF; CDR3 DNA: TGTGCCAGCAGCTTAGGACAGGCACAATCCTCCTACGAGCAGTACTTC
clone size: once; D gene: NA; V gene: TRBV6-6; J gene: TRBJ1-3; CDR3 protein: CASSYSSGVSGNTIYF; CDR3 DNA: TGTGCCAGCAGTTACTCATCGGGGGTTTCTGGAAACACCATATATTTT
clone size: NA; D gene: NA; V gene: TRBV7-9; J gene: TRBJ2-7; CDR3 protein: CASSGEAYEQYF; CDR3 DNA: TGTGCCAGCAGCGGAGAAGCCTACGAGCAGTACTTC
clone size: NA; D gene: TRBD1; V gene: TRBV7-6; J gene: TRBJ2-5; CDR3 protein: CASSPGQGLRLAQYF; CDR3 DNA: TGTGCCAGCAGTCCCGGACAGGGCCTTAGGTTGGCCCAGTACTTC
clone size: NA; D gene: NA; V gene: TRBV14; J gene: TRBJ2-7; CDR3 protein: CASSLQGTSYF; CDR3 DNA: TGTGCCAGCAGCCTACAGGGTACCTCCTACTTC
clone size: NA; D gene: TRBD1; V gene: TRBV18; J gene: TRBJ1-6; CDR3 protein: CASSPAVGTAYNSPLHF; CDR3 DNA: TGTGCCAGCTCACCCGCCGTCGGGACAGCTTATAATTCACCCCTCCACTTT
clone size: NA; D gene: NA; V gene: TRBV20-1; J gene: TRBJ1-2; CDR3 protein: CSASMNYGYTF; CDR3 DNA: TGCAGTGCTAGCATGAACTATGGCTACACCTTC
clone size: NA; D gene: TRBD1; V gene: TRBV28; J gene: TRBJ2-7; CDR3 protein: CASTRTGVYEQYF; CDR3 DNA: TGTGCCAGCACCCGGACAGGGGTCTACGAGCAGTACTTC
clone size: NA; D gene: NA; V gene: TRBV19; J gene: TRBJ1-5; CDR3 protein: CASSLRGSNQPQHF; CDR3 DNA: TGTGCCAGTAGCCTAAGAGGAAGCAATCAGCCCCAGCATTTT
clone size: NA; D gene: NA; V gene: TRBV28; J gene: TRBJ1-5; CDR3 protein: CASSFWGMRQPQHF; CDR3 DNA: TGTGCCAGCAGTTTTTGGGGCATGAGGCAGCCCCAGCATTTT
clone size: few; D gene: TRBD1; V gene: TRBV19; J gene: TRBJ2-2; CDR3 protein: CASSIKRQGRWLRNTGELFF; CDR3 DNA: TGTGCCAGTAGTATTAAACGACAGGGGAGGTGGCTAAGGAACACCGGGGAGCTGTTTTTT
clone size: NA; D gene: NA; V gene: TRBV5-1; J gene: TRBJ1-1; CDR3 protein: CASSLIQGMNTEAFF; CDR3 DNA: TGCGCCAGCAGCTTAATTCAGGGTATGAACACTGAAGCTTTCTTT
clone size: NA; D gene: TRBD1; V gene: TRBV7-2; J gene: TRBJ1-4; CDR3 protein: CASSQGGGTANEKLFF; CDR3 DNA: TGTGCCAGCAGCCAGGGGGGTGGGACGGCGAATGAAAAACTGTTTTTT
clone size: NA; D gene: NA; V gene: TRBV15; J gene: TRBJ2-1; CDR3 protein: CATSSGPLNEQFF; CDR3 DNA: TGTGCCACCAGCAGTGGCCCCCTTAATGAGCAGTTCTTC
clone size: NA; D gene: NA; V gene: TRBV2; J gene: TRBJ1-5; CDR3 protein: CASSSGVNQPQHF; CDR3 DNA: TGTGCCAGCAGTTCCGGGGTCAATCAGCCCCAGCATTTT
clone size: NA; D gene: NA; V gene: TRBV7-3; J gene: TRBJ2-3; CDR3 protein: CASSFTAAPSDTQYF; CDR3 DNA: TGTGCCAGCAGCTTCACCGCGGCCCCCTCAGATACGCAGTATTTT
clone size: NA; D gene: TRBD2; V gene: TRBV4-2; J gene: TRBJ2-1; CDR3 protein: CASSQDPGTSGSGEQFF; CDR3 DNA: TGTGCCAGCAGCCAAGATCCGGGGACTAGCGGGAGCGGGGAGCAGTTCTTC
clone size: NA; D gene: TRBD1; V gene: TRBV4-1; J gene: TRBJ2-3; CDR3 protein: CAALCPRKQGVKADTSTDTQYF; CDR3 DNA: TGCGCCGCCCTCTGTCCGAGGAAACAGGGGGTAAAAGCGGACACTAGCACAGATACGCAGTATTTT
clone size: NA; D gene: NA; V gene: TRBV23-1; J gene: TRBJ2-5; CDR3 protein: CAGAQEETQYF; CDR3 DNA: TGCGCCGGTGCACAGGAAGAGACCCAGTACTTC
clone size: NA; D gene: NA; V gene: TRBV5-1; J gene: TRBJ1-1; CDR3 protein: CASSLTLDKNTEAFF; CDR3 DNA: TGCGCCAGCAGCTTGACCTTGGACAAGAACACTGAAGCTTTCTTT